This is a list of T cell receptor beta chains from one sample in a study of post-analysis software for immune sequencing data. TCRdb called the PCR reads again in MiXCR, with one record for every CDR3 protein. Counted here are about 560,000 distinct CDR3 sequences, roughly two fifths occurring once; the ten biggest clones make up around 1.7%. The sequencing input was blood. The receptors were sampled from a girl between 10 and 17 years old with multiple sclerosis. The CDR3 runs from the conserved cysteine through the conserved F or W. The order of the fields is V gene, J gene, clone size, D gene, CDR3 protein, CDR3 DNA. D genes are given only for firm matches. For some rows the clone size is stated as once, few or many, or as a class when expanded; others skip it.

TRBV5-1	TRBJ2-3	NA	TRBD1	CASSLGTGRATDTQYF	TGCGCCAGCAGCTTGGGGACAGGAAGAGCCACAGATACGCAGTATTTT
TRBV20-1	TRBJ2-5	NA	TRBD1	CSARTGKETQYF	TGCAGTGCCCGGACAGGGAAAGAGACCCAGTACTTC
TRBV12-3/TRBV12-4	TRBJ2-1	NA	NA	CASRQSGRNEQFF	TGTGCCAGCAGACAAAGCGGGCGGAATGAGCAGTTCTTC
TRBV6-5	TRBJ2-1	few	NA	CASSYAGGQYNEQFF	TGTGCCAGCAGTTACGCCGGGGGGCAGTACAATGAGCAGTTCTTC
TRBV7-2	TRBJ2-5	NA	TRBD2	CASSPWVLAGEETQYF	TGTGCCAGCAGCCCTTGGGTACTAGCGGGGGAGGAGACCCAGTACTTC
TRBV5-1	TRBJ1-1	NA	TRBD1	CASTTTGAGVNTEAFF	TGCGCCAGCACCACGACAGGGGCCGGCGTGAACACTGAAGCTTTCTTT
TRBV5-1	TRBJ2-7	NA	NA	CASSLEADYEQYF	TGCGCCAGCAGCTTGGAGGCAGACTACGAGCAGTACTTC
TRBV9	TRBJ2-3	NA	NA	CASSVTPGRTDTQYF	TGTGCCAGCAGCGTAACACCGGGACGCACAGATACGCAGTATTTT
TRBV4-2	TRBJ1-5	NA	TRBD1	CASSPHRQGNGNQPQHF	TGTGCCAGCAGCCCCCATCGACAGGGGAATGGCAATCAGCCCCAGCATTTT
TRBV5-1	TRBJ2-3	NA	NA	CASSPTVGQRTDTQYF	TGCGCCAGCAGCCCTACGGTGGGCCAACGGACAGATACGCAGTATTTT
TRBV12-3/TRBV12-4	TRBJ2-7	NA	TRBD2	CASSWVGFREGPYEQYF	TGTGCCAGCAGTTGGGTCGGTTTCCGGGAGGGGCCCTACGAGCAGTACTTC
TRBV12-3/TRBV12-4	TRBJ2-2	once	TRBD1	CASTPKGDRALTGELFF	TGTGCCAGCACCCCTAAGGGGGACAGGGCCCTAACCGGGGAGCTGTTTTTT
TRBV7-2	TRBJ2-3	NA	TRBD2	CASSRPGGRAASDTQYF	TGTGCCAGCAGCCGTCCGGGCGGGAGGGCGGCCTCAGATACGCAGTATTTT
TRBV3-1	TRBJ2-1	few	NA	CASSHIVSAGKEYNEQFF	TGTGCCAGCAGCCACATTGTATCGGCAGGCAAAGAGTACAATGAGCAGTTCTTC
TRBV5-5	TRBJ2-7	NA	TRBD1	CASSAETGRNWHEQYF	TGTGCCAGCAGCGCCGAGACAGGGAGAAACTGGCACGAGCAGTACTTC
TRBV7-9	TRBJ2-1	few	TRBD2	CASSLPSGHNEQFF	TGTGCCAGCAGCTTGCCTAGCGGTCACAATGAGCAGTTCTTC
TRBV6-1	TRBJ2-1	few	TRBD1	CASSLSDRVNNEQFF	TGTGCCAGCAGTTTGTCGGACAGGGTCAACAATGAGCAGTTCTTC
TRBV4-1	TRBJ2-5	few	NA	CASSQEEVPVRQYF	TGCGCCAGCAGCCAAGAAGAGGTTCCCGTAAGGCAGTACTTC
TRBV20-1	TRBJ2-1	NA	NA	CSAQGPPYDNEQFF	TGCAGTGCCCAGGGTCCGCCCTATGACAATGAGCAGTTCTTC
TRBV7-3	TRBJ2-7	few	NA	CASSDFGTTNEQYF	TGTGCCAGCAGTGACTTTGGGACAACCAACGAGCAGTACTTC
TRBV29-1	TRBJ1-1	few	NA	CSVPMAGENTEAFF	TGCAGCGTCCCAATGGCGGGGGAGAACACTGAAGCTTTCTTT
TRBV5-1	TRBJ2-1	NA	NA	CASSLAPVGNEQFF	TGCGCCAGCAGCTTGGCCCCGGTAGGGAATGAGCAGTTCTTC
TRBV27	TRBJ2-1	few	NA	CASSLAVVEDEQFF	TGTGCCAGCAGTTTAGCCGTCGTCGAGGATGAGCAGTTCTTC
TRBV5-1	TRBJ2-3	few	NA	CASRTNTDTQYF	TGCGCCAGCAGAACCAACACAGATACGCAGTATTTT
TRBV15	TRBJ2-3	NA	TRBD2	CATSRDRTSGDTQYF	TGTGCCACCAGCAGAGATCGGACTAGCGGAGATACGCAGTATTTT
TRBV5-6	TRBJ1-2	NA	NA	CASSLEQPWGGYTF	TGTGCCAGCAGCTTGGAACAGCCTTGGGGGGGCTACACCTTC
TRBV7-6	TRBJ2-7	NA	NA	CASSLAGHSYEQYF	TGTGCCAGCAGCTTAGCGGGGCACTCCTACGAGCAGTACTTC
TRBV9	TRBJ2-1	few	TRBD2	CASSVDGLGHNEQFF	TGTGCCAGCAGCGTAGATGGACTAGGGCACAATGAGCAGTTCTTC
TRBV7-2	TRBJ1-1	once	NA	CASSLGVATEAFF	TGTGCCAGCAGCTTGGGGGTAGCCACTGAAGCTTTCTTT
TRBV10-2	TRBJ2-4	NA	TRBD2	CASRDPGLAGGVQYF	TGCGCCAGCAGAGACCCGGGACTAGCGGGAGGGGTGCAGTACTTC
TRBV5-5	TRBJ1-1	NA	NA	CASSLDGRGTEAFF	TGTGCCAGCAGCTTGGATGGGAGGGGCACTGAAGCTTTCTTT
TRBV20-1	TRBJ2-1	NA	NA	CSAVSSSSYNEQFF	TGCAGTGCCGTTTCTAGCAGCTCCTACAATGAGCAGTTCTTC
TRBV5-5	TRBJ2-7	few	NA	CASSLPGRTGEQYF	TGTGCCAGCAGCTTGCCGGGACGGACTGGCGAGCAGTACTTC
TRBV20-1	TRBJ2-1	few	NA	CSARRARGNEQFF	TGCAGTGCTAGAAGGGCTAGGGGCAATGAGCAGTTCTTC
TRBV11-2	TRBJ2-7	few	NA	CASSGTESSYEQYF	TGTGCCAGCAGCGGGACGGAAAGCTCCTACGAGCAGTACTTC
TRBV6-1	TRBJ1-1	NA	TRBD1	CASSRTGAFSNTEAFF	TGTGCCAGCAGTCGGACAGGAGCTTTCTCGAACACTGAAGCTTTCTTT
TRBV5-1	TRBJ2-7	few	NA	CASSLADKAWEQYF	TGCGCCAGCAGCTTGGCCGATAAGGCGTGGGAGCAGTACTTC
TRBV6-6	TRBJ1-6	NA	NA	CASGHNSPLHF	TGTGCCAGCGGTCACAATTCACCCCTCCACTTT
TRBV6-2/TRBV6-3	TRBJ1-5	NA	TRBD1	CASSRDRDLNQPQHF	TGTGCCAGCAGCCGTGACAGGGACCTCAATCAGCCCCAGCATTTT
TRBV18	TRBJ2-5	NA	NA	CASSPDGAPKAQYF	TGTGCCAGCTCCCCGGATGGGGCCCCGAAGGCCCAGTACTTC
TRBV24-1	TRBJ2-3	few	TRBD2	CATSDFTSGLTDTQYF	TGTGCCACCAGTGATTTTACTAGCGGTCTCACAGATACGCAGTATTTT
TRBV20-1	TRBJ1-2	few	NA	CSAPDRVANYGYTF	TGCAGTGCCCCGGACCGTGTAGCTAACTATGGCTACACCTTC
TRBV7-2	TRBJ1-2	NA	NA	CARLMMESRSPGYGYTF	TGTGCCCGGCTTATGATGGAATCGCGCTCCCCCGGCTATGGCTACACCTTC
TRBV7-9	TRBJ2-5	NA	TRBD2	CASSLSGAGATGETQYF	TGTGCCAGCAGCTTATCAGGAGCGGGGGCCACGGGCGAGACCCAGTACTTC
TRBV6-1	TRBJ1-1	NA	NA	CASRPQGLEAFF	TGTGCCAGCAGACCCCAGGGGCTTGAAGCTTTCTTT
TRBV12-3/TRBV12-4	TRBJ2-3	NA	TRBD2	CASSPSTEREGTDTQYF	TGTGCCAGCAGTCCCTCCACAGAGCGGGAGGGTACAGATACGCAGTATTTT
TRBV18	TRBJ1-2	NA	NA	CASSLNPGEYGYTF	TGTGCCAGCTCACTTAATCCGGGAGAATATGGCTACACCTTC
TRBV9	TRBJ2-5	NA	TRBD2	CASSLTGTSGQETQYF	TGTGCCAGCAGCCTGACCGGGACTAGCGGCCAAGAGACCCAGTACTTC
TRBV7-6	TRBJ2-3	NA	TRBD2	CASSPLGRGGQYF	TGTGCCAGCAGCCCTCTAGGGCGGGGGGGGCAGTATTTT
TRBV5-1	TRBJ2-7	once	NA	CASSPTGQTSYEQYF	TGCGCCAGCAGCCCTACTGGACAGACCTCCTACGAGCAGTACTTC
TRBV2	TRBJ2-3	NA	TRBD2	CASSEWTGGRTDTQYF	TGTGCCAGCAGTGAATGGACGGGGGGACGCACAGATACGCAGTATTTT
TRBV12-3/TRBV12-4	TRBJ2-7	NA	NA	CASSFYIYEQYF	TGTGCCAGCAGTTTTTACATCTACGAGCAGTACTTC
TRBV10-3	TRBJ1-1	NA	NA	CAISEGRLTNTEAFF	TGTGCCATCAGTGAGGGGAGACTGACGAACACTGAAGCTTTCTTT
TRBV5-8	TRBJ2-3	NA	NA	CASSFVGSSTDTQYF	TGTGCCAGCAGCTTCGTAGGTTCTAGCACAGATACGCAGTATTTT
TRBV4-1	TRBJ1-2	few	TRBD1	CASSQPTQGPHNNYHGYTF	TGCGCCAGCAGCCAACCAACACAGGGGCCGCACAACAACTACCATGGCTACACCTTC